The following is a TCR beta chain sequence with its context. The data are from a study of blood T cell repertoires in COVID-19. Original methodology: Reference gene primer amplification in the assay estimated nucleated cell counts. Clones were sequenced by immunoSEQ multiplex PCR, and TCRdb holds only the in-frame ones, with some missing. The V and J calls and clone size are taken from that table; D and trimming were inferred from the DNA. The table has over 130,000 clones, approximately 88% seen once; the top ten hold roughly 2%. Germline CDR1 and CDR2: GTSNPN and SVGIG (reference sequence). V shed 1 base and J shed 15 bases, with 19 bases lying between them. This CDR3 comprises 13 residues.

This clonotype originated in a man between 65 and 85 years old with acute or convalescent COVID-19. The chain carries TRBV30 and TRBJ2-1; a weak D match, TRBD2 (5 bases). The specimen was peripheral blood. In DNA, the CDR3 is TGTGCCTGGAGTGAGGCGGGCCAGTCCGGTGGGTTCTTC. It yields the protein CAWSEAGQSGGFF.